The T cell receptor beta chain under discussion was sequenced for a study of shared clonotypes between healthy human individuals. The wider study: The study used three CD4 naive, three CD4 memory, two CD8 naive and one CD8 memory plate per donor.

The protocol was immunoSEQ multiplex PCR, while the TCRdb copy is restricted to in-frame clones and leaves out a portion. The repertoire includes approximately 1.1 million clones, roughly 74% of them detected once, and approximately 0.52% sits in the top ten. Trimming shortened V by 3 bases and J by 3 bases, and 14 bases separated the two germline ends. The CDR3 spans 15 residues. Germline-derived CDR1 and CDR2 are MDHEN and SYDVKM. Sequenced material: memory CD4+ T cells from PBMCs. Subset of the sample: CD45RA-negative fraction. V usage is TRBV28 and J usage is TRBJ1-1; possibly TRBD1 for D (5 bases). This clonotype was sampled from a man between 18 and 29 years old in good health. Some clones in this sample may be carry-over from other donors' samples. The CDR3 DNA reads as TGTGCCAGCAGTTTTTCCTTTGGCAGGGACACTGAAGCTTTCTTT. Translating gives CASSFSFGRDTEAFF.